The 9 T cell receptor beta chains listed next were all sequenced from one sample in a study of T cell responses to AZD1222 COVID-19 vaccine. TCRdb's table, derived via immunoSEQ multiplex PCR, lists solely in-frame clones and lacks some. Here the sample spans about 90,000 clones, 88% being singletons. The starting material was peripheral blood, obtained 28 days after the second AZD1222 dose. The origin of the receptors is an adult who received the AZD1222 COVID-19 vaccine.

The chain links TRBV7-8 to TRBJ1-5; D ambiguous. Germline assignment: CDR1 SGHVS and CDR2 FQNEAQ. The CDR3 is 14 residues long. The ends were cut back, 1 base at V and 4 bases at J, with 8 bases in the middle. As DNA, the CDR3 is TGTGCCAGCAGCTTAGTGCAGACAAATCAGCCCCAGCATTTT. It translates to CASSLVQTNQPQHF.

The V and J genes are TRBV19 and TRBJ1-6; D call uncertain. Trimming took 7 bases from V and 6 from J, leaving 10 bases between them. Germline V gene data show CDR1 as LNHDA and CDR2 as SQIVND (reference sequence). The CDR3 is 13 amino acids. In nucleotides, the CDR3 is TGTGCCAGTACCCGGAACCTTAATTCACCCCTCCACTTT. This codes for CASTRNLNSPLHF.

CDR3 DNA sequence: TGCGCCAGCAGCCAAGGGCCCCAGCGGCCCACAGATACGCAGTATTTT. The encoded protein is CASSQGPQRPTDTQYF. This chain connects TRBV4-1 to TRBJ2-3, with D possibly matching TRBD2 (5 bases). Germline V gene sequence: CDR1 MGHRA, CDR2 YSYEKL. V lost 1 base to trimming and J lost 2 bases, with 13 bases between them. The CDR3 has 16 amino acids.

The CDR3 nucleotides read TGTGCCAGCGTTCGGGACAGGGACTATGGCTACACCTTC. It translates to CASVRDRDYGYTF. This chain joins TRBV6-5 and TRBJ1-2; 9 bases are shared with TRBD1. Per the germline V gene, CDR1 is MNHEY and CDR2 is SVGAGI. CDR3 length: 13 residues. After removal of 8 bases from V and 3 bases from J, the junction contained 4 bases not matched to a gene.

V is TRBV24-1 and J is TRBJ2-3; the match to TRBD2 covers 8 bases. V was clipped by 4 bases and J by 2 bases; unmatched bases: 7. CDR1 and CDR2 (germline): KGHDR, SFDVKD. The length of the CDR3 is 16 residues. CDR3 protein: CATSDRTSRDTDTQYF. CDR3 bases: TGTGCCACCAGTGACAGGACTAGCCGGGACACAGATACGCAGTATTTT.

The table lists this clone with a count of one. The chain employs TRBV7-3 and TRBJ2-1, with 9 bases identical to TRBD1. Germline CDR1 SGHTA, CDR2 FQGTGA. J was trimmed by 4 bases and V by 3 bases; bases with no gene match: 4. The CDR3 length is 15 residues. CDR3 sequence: CASSFGQGIYNEQFF. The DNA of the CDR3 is TGTGCCAGCAGCTTCGGACAGGGGATATACAATGAGCAGTTCTTC.

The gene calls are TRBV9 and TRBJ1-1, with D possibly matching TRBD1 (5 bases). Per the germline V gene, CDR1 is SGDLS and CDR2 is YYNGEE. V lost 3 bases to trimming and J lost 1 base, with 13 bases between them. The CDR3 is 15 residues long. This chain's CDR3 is CASSDPGTRNTEAFF. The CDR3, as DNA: TGTGCCAGCAGCGACCCCGGGACGAGGAACACTGAAGCTTTCTTT.

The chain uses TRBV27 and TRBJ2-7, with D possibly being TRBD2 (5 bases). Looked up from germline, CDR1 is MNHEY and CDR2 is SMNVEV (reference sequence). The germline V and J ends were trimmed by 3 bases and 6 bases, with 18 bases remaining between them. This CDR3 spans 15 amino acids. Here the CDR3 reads CASSLNTGLRGEQYF. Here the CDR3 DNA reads TGTGCCAGCAGTTTGAATACCGGCCTACGGGGCGAGCAGTACTTC.

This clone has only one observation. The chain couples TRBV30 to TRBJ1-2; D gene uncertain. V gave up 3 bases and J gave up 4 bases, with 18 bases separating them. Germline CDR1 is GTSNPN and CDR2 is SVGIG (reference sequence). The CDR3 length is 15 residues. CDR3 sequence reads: CAWRPRLAGFYGYTF. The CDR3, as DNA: TGTGCCTGGAGACCACGGTTGGCAGGCTTCTATGGCTACACCTTC.